Below, 8 T cell receptor beta chains from the same sample are listed, as sequenced in a study of PD-1 blockade in classical Hodgkin lymphoma. Sample time point: cycle 4 day 1 (C4D1), after five to seven weeks of nivolumab. The patients all showed relapse after autologous stem cell transplantation, while their brentuximab vedotin exposure varied. Measured with immunoSEQ multiplex PCR; TCRdb has only the in-frame clones, and not every one. The profile shows approximately 44,000 clones, 55% to 80% of them singletons. The sequencing here drew on peripheral blood mononuclear cells (PBMCs), taken before the fourth cycle of nivolumab. These receptors were taken from a human donor with classical Hodgkin lymphoma.

The V gene is TRBV29-1, the J gene TRBJ2-3, with D hard to call. Germline CDR1 is SQVTM and CDR2 is ANQGSEA. This CDR3 is built from 15 residues. The ends were cut back, 3 bases at V and 3 bases at J, with 16 bases in the middle. CDR3 in amino acids: CSVDNPLGRTDTQYF. The CDR3 bases are TGCAGCGTTGATAATCCGCTGGGCAGGACAGATACGCAGTATTTT.

The J gene is TRBJ2-2, the V gene TRBV5-1; 9 bases are a match to TRBD2. Trimming cost V 6 bases and J 0 bases; bases outside gene matches: 3. Germline V lookup: CDR1 SGHRS, CDR2 YFSETQ. The CDR3 totals 15 residues. The CDR3 DNA reads TGCGCCAGCACCGCTAGCGGGGCGAACACCGGGGAGCTGTTTTTT. This translates into CASTASGANTGELFF.

The chain uses TRBV29-1 and TRBJ2-5; D remains ambiguous. From germline, CDR1 is SQVTM and CDR2 ANQGSEA. V lost 6 bases and J lost 1, with 12 bases in between. The CDR3 has 13 amino acids. The CDR3 here is CSVPKGPQETQYF. The DNA of the CDR3 is TGCAGCGTGCCAAAGGGCCCCCAAGAGACCCAGTACTTC.

The chain couples TRBV12-5 to TRBJ2-5; either TRBD1 or TRBD2 may fit D (5 bases each). The V gene lost 6 bases and the J gene lost 13 bases, with 21 bases spanning the gap. CDR3 length: 13 residues. Germline CDR1 and CDR2: LGHNT and FRNRAP. The CDR3 here is CASGRPGTPRLYF. The CDR3 region has the DNA TGTGCTAGTGGGCGGCCCGGGACCCCCAGGCTGTACTTC.

This clone has only a few counts. The chain carries TRBV25-1 and TRBJ1-5; D is perhaps TRBD1 (5 bases). Trimming took off 4 bases at V and 3 bases at J, with 10 bases between the two ends. CDR3 size: 14 residues. Germline loops: CDR1 MGHDK, CDR2 SYGVNS. In DNA, the CDR3 is TGTGCCAGCAGTGTAACAGGCATCAATCAGCCCCAGCATTTT. The encoded protein is CASSVTGINQPQHF.

CDR3 region: CASSQGRSGGETQYF. The CDR3 nucleotides are TGCGCCAGCAGCCAAGGGAGGAGCGGGGGTGAGACCCAGTACTTC. This chain joins TRBV4-3 and TRBJ2-5; TRBD2 aligns across 8 bases. Trimming removed 1 base from V and 5 bases from J; junction bases left unmatched: 6. The CDR3 is 15 residues long. The germline gives CDR1 LGHNA, CDR2 YSLEER.

In this sample, this clone turned up once. The chain has TRBV19 and TRBJ1-5, with D maybe TRBD1 (5 bases). V was trimmed by 5 bases and J by 8 bases, leaving 16 bases between them. Germline V gene data show CDR1 as LNHDA and CDR2 as SQIVND (reference sequence). The CDR3 consists of 14 residues. CDR3 coding DNA: TGTGCCAGTAGTGTCGACAGTACGGGGAAGCCCCAGCATTTT. This encodes CASSVDSTGKPQHF. The complete variable domain, with remaining parts taken from reference TRBV19 and TRBJ1-5, reads DGGITQSPKYLFRKEGQNVTLSCEQNLNHDAMYWYRQDPGQGLRLIYYSQIVNDFQKGDIAEGYSVSREKKESFPLTVTSAQKNPTAFYLCASSVDSTGKPQHFGDGTRLSIL.

The rearrangement joins TRBV21-1 to TRBJ1-2; TRBD1, the table's D call, was not compared with the DNA. TRBV21-1 is deemed a pseudogene. This CDR3 has 14 amino acids. The CDR3 region has the DNA TGTGCCAGCAGCAAAAAGACAGGGTTCTATGGCTACACCTTC. Translation gives CASSKKTGFYGYTF.